This TCR beta chain comes out of a study of blood T cell repertoires in COVID-19. At the level of the study: Whether acute or convalescent, the COVID-19 samples came from the United States, Italy and Spain. Sources were T cells, B-cell-depleted T cells, or PBMCs; the material itself was cDNA or gDNA.

In the original workflow: Researchers report that nucleated cell counts were estimated from reference gene primer amplification. The data were produced by immunoSEQ multiplex PCR, yet TCRdb's version contains in-frame clones alone and is incomplete. V and J calls and clone size come straight from that table; D and trimming were deduced from the DNA. The sample shows 200,000 to 250,000 clones, around 90% of them seen only once. CDR1 and CDR2 from the germline V gene are LNHNV and YYDKDF (reference sequence). The ends lost 5 bases at V and 5 bases at J; junction bases unmatched: 7. This CDR3 comprises 14 residues.

The chain carries TRBV15 and TRBJ2-7; the match to TRBD1 covers 9 bases. The receptor was derived from a man between 18 and 29 years old with active or convalescent COVID-19. The sample was peripheral blood. DNA for the CDR3: TGTGCCACCAGCCCGGGACAGGGCGACAACGAGCAGTACTTC. Its translation is CATSPGQGDNEQYF.